These 7 T cell receptor beta chains came from one sample sequenced in a study of blood T cells in healthy people across ages. Alongside a J-beta primer mix, a sample-barcoded 5' primer served in a second PCR lasting about 6 to 11 cycles. TCRdb fed the 5' RACE reads into MiXCR, producing one record per CDR3 protein. In the table there are 650,000 to 1,000,000 distinct CDR3 sequences, roughly 46% of which are singletons. Sequencing input: blood. The receptors here all came from an elderly man in good health.

This clonotype was seen a handful of times. The chain links TRBV27 to TRBJ2-7, with D uncertain. CDR3 size: 13 residues. V gave up 3 bases and J gave up 0 bases, with 6 bases separating them. CDR1 MNHEY and CDR2 SMNVEV come from the germline V gene (reference sequence). The CDR3, as DNA: TGTGCCAGCAGTTTGTCCCACTCCTACGAGCAGTACTTC. This translates into CASSLSHSYEQYF.

V is TRBV14 and J is TRBJ2-1; the D is unclear. Trimming removed 4 bases at V and 2 bases at J, with 9 bases between. The CDR3 has 14 amino acids. Germline lookup yields CDR1 SGHDN and CDR2 FVKESK. The CDR3 is CASSRMVAYNEQFF. The CDR3 bases are TGTGCCAGCAGCCGGATGGTAGCCTACAATGAGCAGTTCTTC.

This chain joins TRBV12-3 or TRBV12-4 and TRBJ2-7; 9 bases agree with TRBD2. V shed 7 bases, J shed 3 bases, and the junction held 13 bases outside the gene matches. This CDR3 region has 16 residues. CDR3 nucleotides: TGTGCCAGCACCCCTATGTTGGCGGGAGGGATCTACGAGCAGTACTTC. It yields the protein CASTPMLAGGIYEQYF.

The chain couples TRBV12-3 or TRBV12-4 to TRBJ2-3, with D perhaps matching TRBD1 (6 bases). CDR3 length: 14 amino acids. V lost 5 bases to trimming and J lost 2 bases, with 11 bases between them. The CDR3 region is CASSKQGFTDTQYF. CDR3 in DNA: TGTGCCAGCAGTAAGCAGGGGTTCACAGATACGCAGTATTTT.

The chain links TRBV5-1 to TRBJ1-1, with TRBD1 as a possible D gene (6 bases). CDR3 length equals 15 residues. Trimming removed 4 bases from V and 0 bases from J, with 13 bases in between. Germline loops: CDR1 SGHRS, CDR2 YFSETQ. The CDR3 reads CASSPRGDMNTEAFF. Written as DNA, the CDR3 is TGCGCCAGCAGCCCGCGTGGGGACATGAACACTGAAGCTTTCTTT.

The chain combines TRBV24-1 with TRBJ1-5; D call uncertain. The CDR3 is 16 amino acids. With 4 bases removed from V and 1 base from J, the gap between germline ends came to 13 bases. CDR1 is KGHDR and CDR2 is SFDVKD in the germline V gene. CDR3 loop: CATSDRGSSSNQPQHF. The CDR3 nucleotides are TGTGCCACCAGTGACCGAGGTTCGTCAAGCAATCAGCCCCAGCATTTT.

The V gene is TRBV29-1, the J gene TRBJ2-1, with D uncertain. The CDR3 has 11 amino acids. Germline values: CDR1 SQVTM, CDR2 ANQGSEA. V lost 5 bases to trimming and J lost 5 bases, with 7 bases between them. DNA for the CDR3: TGCAGCGTTCGCGCTAACAATGAGCAGTTCTTC. Translation gives CSVRANNEQFF.